This TCR beta chain originates from a study of OX40 agonist ivuxolimab in advanced cancers. Across the study: A male proportion of under 90% was recorded, with mean age around 55 years and range about 23 to 90.

CDR1 and CDR2 from the germline V gene are SGHTA and FQGTGA. V lost 2 bases and J 8 bases, leaving 18 bases between the germline ends. The CDR3 runs to 15 residues. Using immunoSEQ multiplex PCR, the repertoire was profiled, and TCRdb retains in-frame clones only, with some absent. The sample has fewer than 80,000 clones, roughly nine tenths seen once. This TCR derives from an adult with an advanced solid tumor such as melanoma, head and neck, liver or kidney cancer. The specimen was CD4+ or CD8+ T cells sorted from blood, collected in a trial of the OX40 agonist ivuxolimab. This rearrangement joins TRBV7-3 to TRBJ1-2; no clear D gene. In DNA form, the CDR3 reads TGTGCCAGCAGCTTAGGGCCGGGCCGAACTATGGGCTACACCTTC. It encodes CASSLGPGRTMGYTF.